A selection of T cell receptor beta chains follows, all from one sample in a study of blood T cell repertoires in COVID-19. This table comes from immunoSEQ multiplex PCR, and its TCRdb copy is limited to in-frame clones, with some not included. The sample has 100,000 to 150,000 clones, approximately 90% seen once. Sequenced: peripheral blood. Receptors originate from a woman older than 75 with acute or convalescent COVID-19. CDR3s include the opening cysteine and the closing phenylalanine or tryptophan. The D gene is left open where the match is weak. Clone size, where shown, is once, few, many, or a class for clones that have expanded.

size,D,V,J,length,CDR3,DNA
NA,NA,TRBV4-2,TRBJ2-3,15,CASSQDPSSTDTQYF,TGTGCCAGCAGCCAAGATCCGTCTAGCACAGATACGCAGTATTTT
NA,NA,TRBV5-6,TRBJ1-2,14,CASSLSGAVYGYTF,TGTGCCAGCAGCCTAAGCGGGGCTGTCTATGGCTACACCTTC
NA,TRBD1,TRBV5-1,TRBJ1-1,15,CASSDSGGGNTEAFF,TGCGCCAGCAGCGACTCAGGGGGAGGAAACACTGAAGCTTTCTTT
NA,NA,TRBV29-1,TRBJ2-7,11,CSVGLGYEQYF,TGCAGCGTTGGACTCGGCTACGAGCAGTACTTC
NA,NA,TRBV6-2/TRBV6-3,TRBJ1-3,16,CASSYERGHSGNTIYF,TGTGCCAGCAGTTACGAGCGGGGTCACTCTGGAAACACCATATATTTT
NA,TRBD2,TRBV5-1,TRBJ2-5,17,CASSTGLAGGFQETQYF,TGCGCCAGCAGCACGGGACTAGCGGGAGGGTTCCAAGAGACCCAGTACTTC
NA,NA,TRBV19,TRBJ1-1,11,CASRRRGEAFF,TGTGCCAGTAGAAGGAGAGGTGAAGCTTTCTTT
NA,TRBD1,TRBV5-1,TRBJ1-2,14,CASSFEGGLDGYTF,TGCGCCAGCAGCTTTGAAGGGGGCCTGGATGGCTACACCTTC
NA,NA,TRBV3-1/TRBV3-2,TRBJ2-6,19,CASSQDPSGRLYGANVLTF,TGTGCCAGCAGCCAAGACCCCTCGGGGAGGCTCTATGGGGCCAACGTCCTGACTTTC
NA,NA,TRBV6-5,TRBJ2-5,14,CASRRGSFGETQYF,TGTGCCAGCAGACGGGGTTCGTTTGGGGAGACCCAGTACTTC
NA,TRBD2,TRBV7-9,TRBJ2-1,15,CASSSGLAGIKGQFF,TGTGCCAGCAGCTCGGGACTAGCGGGCATTAAGGGGCAGTTCTTC
many,TRBD2,TRBV5-1,TRBJ2-1,15,CASSSTSGSGNEQFF,TGCGCCAGCAGCTCCACTAGCGGGAGTGGTAATGAGCAGTTCTTC
NA,TRBD1,TRBV7-8,TRBJ2-7,13,CASSLAVWTGGYF,TGTGCCAGCAGCTTAGCAGTGTGGACAGGGGGGTACTTC
once,NA,TRBV28,TRBJ1-2,16,CASSPPAGGPNYGYTF,TGTGCCAGCAGTCCCCCGGCGGGGGGCCCTAACTATGGCTACACCTTC
NA,NA,TRBV2,TRBJ1-5,14,CASTVEWGGQPQHF,TGTGCCAGCACCGTCGAGTGGGGGGGCCAGCCCCAGCATTTT
NA,NA,TRBV7-9,TRBJ2-3,14,CASTLGEEADTQYF,TGTGCCAGCACCCTGGGGGAGGAGGCAGATACGCAGTATTTT
NA,NA,TRBV7-9,TRBJ1-2,14,CASSRHGSEDGYTF,TGTGCCAGCAGCAGACACGGTTCGGAGGATGGCTACACCTTC
NA,NA,TRBV2,TRBJ2-1,11,CASSVNREQFF,TGTGCCAGCAGCGTAAACAGGGAGCAGTTCTTC
NA,NA,TRBV3-1/TRBV3-2,TRBJ2-7,11,CASGGPGEQYF,TGTGCCAGCGGAGGGCCGGGCGAGCAGTACTTC
NA,NA,TRBV24-1,TRBJ2-2,13,CATRRGAGGELFF,TGTGCCACCAGAAGGGGCGCGGGGGGGGAGCTGTTTTTT
NA,NA,TRBV19,TRBJ1-1,13,CASSTYSATEAFF,TGTGCCAGTAGTACCTACTCCGCCACTGAAGCTTTCTTT
NA,TRBD1,TRBV5-1,TRBJ1-5,19,CASSLQDRFHNSSNQPQHF,TGCGCCAGCAGCTTGCAGGACAGGTTTCATAATTCAAGCAATCAGCCCCAGCATTTT
once,NA,TRBV19,TRBJ2-1,14,CASSPAGTYNEQFF,TGTGCCAGTAGTCCAGCCGGGACCTACAATGAGCAGTTCTTC
NA,TRBD1,TRBV7-2,TRBJ1-2,16,CASRGGRGQENYGYTF,TGTGCCAGCAGGGGGGGCAGGGGGCAAGAAAACTATGGCTACACCTTC